This TCR beta chain was sequenced for a study of cytomegalovirus exposure and HLA in healthy donors. Study in general: Earlier sequencing of 150 million to 200 million T cells yielded approximately 120 million unique TCR beta sequences.

The PCR ran on 60 Vbeta and 13 Jbeta primers. Sequenced by immunoSEQ multiplex PCR; TCRdb stores in-frame clones only, minus some. The specimen's table records 120,000 to 150,000 clones. Study-level results: About 90% or about 30% of the time was how often most TCR beta V segments were productive, according to an earlier analysis. The study put around 180 TCR beta chains on its list as cytomegalovirus-associated. No immune exposure information besides CMV serostatus was available.

The CDR3 runs to 13 residues. In germline, CDR1 is SGHNT, CDR2 YENEEA. Trimming left V 5 bases short and J 6 bases short, with 11 bases between. For this clone: Its specificity is unknown.

This rearrangement joins TRBV11-3 to TRBJ2-1, with D possibly matching TRBD2 (5 bases). The TCR comes from a man aged 35 to 55 in good health and CMV-seronegative. Sequenced sample: PBMCs. CDR3 residues: CASSGGPINEQFF. In DNA form, the CDR3 reads TGTGCCAGCAGCGGCGGGCCTATCAATGAGCAGTTCTTC.